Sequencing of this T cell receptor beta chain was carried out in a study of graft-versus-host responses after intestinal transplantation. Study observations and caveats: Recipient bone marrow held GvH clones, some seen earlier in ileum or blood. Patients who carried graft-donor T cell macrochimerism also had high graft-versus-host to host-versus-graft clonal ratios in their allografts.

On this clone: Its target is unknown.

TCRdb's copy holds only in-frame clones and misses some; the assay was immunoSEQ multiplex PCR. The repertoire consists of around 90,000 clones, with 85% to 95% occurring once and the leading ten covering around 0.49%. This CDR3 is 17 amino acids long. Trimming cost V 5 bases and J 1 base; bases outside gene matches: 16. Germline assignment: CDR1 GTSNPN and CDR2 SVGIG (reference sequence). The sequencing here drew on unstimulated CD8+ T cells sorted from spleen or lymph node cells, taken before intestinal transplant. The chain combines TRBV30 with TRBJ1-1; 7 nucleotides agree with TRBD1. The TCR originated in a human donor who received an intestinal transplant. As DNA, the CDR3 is TGTGCCTGGGGAAGACACCCGGGACAGCGACCGAACACTGAAGCTTTCTTT. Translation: CAWGRHPGQRPNTEAFF.